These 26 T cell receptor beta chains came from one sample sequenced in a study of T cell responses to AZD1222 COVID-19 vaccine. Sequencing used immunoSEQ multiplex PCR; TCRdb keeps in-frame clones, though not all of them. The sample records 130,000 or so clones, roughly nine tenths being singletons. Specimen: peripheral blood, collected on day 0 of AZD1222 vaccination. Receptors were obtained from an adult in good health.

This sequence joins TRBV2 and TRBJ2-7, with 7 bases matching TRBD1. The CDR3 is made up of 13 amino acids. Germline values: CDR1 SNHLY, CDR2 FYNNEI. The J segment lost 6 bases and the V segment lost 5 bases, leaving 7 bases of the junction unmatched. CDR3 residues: CASSRDRASEQYF. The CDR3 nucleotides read TGTGCCAGCAGTCGTGACAGGGCCTCCGAGCAGTACTTC.

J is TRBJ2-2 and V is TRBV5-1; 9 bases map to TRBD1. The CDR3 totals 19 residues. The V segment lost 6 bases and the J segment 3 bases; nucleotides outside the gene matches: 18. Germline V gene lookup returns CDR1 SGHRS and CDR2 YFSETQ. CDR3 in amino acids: CASTPRPNGQGLYTGELFF. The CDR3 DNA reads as TGCGCCAGCACACCTCGGCCTAACGGACAGGGGTTGTACACCGGGGAGCTGTTTTTT.

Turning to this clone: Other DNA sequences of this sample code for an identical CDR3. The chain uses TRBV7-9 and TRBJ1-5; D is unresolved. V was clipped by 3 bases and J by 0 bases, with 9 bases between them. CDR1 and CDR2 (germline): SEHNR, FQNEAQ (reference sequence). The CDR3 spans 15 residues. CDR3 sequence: CASSLVGDSNQPQHF. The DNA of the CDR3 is TGTGCCAGCAGCTTGGTAGGAGATAGCAATCAGCCCCAGCATTTT.

Here the CDR3 reads CASSPPDINGYTF. Written as DNA, the CDR3 is TGTGCCAGCAGCCCCCCCGACATCAATGGCTACACCTTC. J is TRBJ1-2 and V is TRBV28; D is uncertain. Trimming cost V 6 bases and J 6 bases, with 14 bases left between them. In germline, CDR1 is MDHEN, CDR2 SYDVKM. The CDR3 length is 13 residues.

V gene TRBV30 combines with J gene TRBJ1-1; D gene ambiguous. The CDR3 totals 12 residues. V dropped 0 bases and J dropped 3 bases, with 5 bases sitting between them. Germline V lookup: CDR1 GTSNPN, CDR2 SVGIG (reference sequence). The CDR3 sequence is CAWSVGDTEAFF. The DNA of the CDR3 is TGTGCCTGGAGTGTAGGCGACACTGAAGCTTTCTTT.

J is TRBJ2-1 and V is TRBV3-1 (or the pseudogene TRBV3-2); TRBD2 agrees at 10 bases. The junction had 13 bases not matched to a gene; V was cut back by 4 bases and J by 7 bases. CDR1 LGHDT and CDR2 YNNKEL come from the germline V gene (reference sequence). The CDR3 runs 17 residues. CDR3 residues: CASSRPSGSPLKNEQFF. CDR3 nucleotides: TGTGCCAGCAGCCGACCTAGCGGGAGCCCCCTTAAGAATGAGCAGTTCTTC.

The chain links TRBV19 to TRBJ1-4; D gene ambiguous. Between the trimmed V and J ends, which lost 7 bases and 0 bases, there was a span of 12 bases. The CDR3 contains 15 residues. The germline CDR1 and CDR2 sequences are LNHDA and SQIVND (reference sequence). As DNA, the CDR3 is TGTGCCAGTACTAAACTGGCCCCAACTAATGAAAAACTGTTTTTT. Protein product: CASTKLAPTNEKLFF.

For the CDR3, the DNA is TGTGCCACCTCCCCGGCGGGGGGGCTTCAGGAGCAGTTCTTC. It translates to CATSPAGGLQEQFF. The chain joins TRBV24-1 to TRBJ2-1; 9 bases align to TRBD2. This CDR3 has 14 amino acids. Germline trimming cut 9 bases from V and 10 bases from J; bases unmatched to any gene: 12. Germline loops: CDR1 KGHDR, CDR2 SFDVKD.

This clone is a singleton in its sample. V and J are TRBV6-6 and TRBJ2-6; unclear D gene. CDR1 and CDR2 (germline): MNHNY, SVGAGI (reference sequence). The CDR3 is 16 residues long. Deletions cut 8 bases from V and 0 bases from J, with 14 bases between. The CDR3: CASRVAGLSGANVLTF. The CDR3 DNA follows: TGTGCCAGCCGGGTTGCTGGCCTCTCTGGGGCCAACGTCCTGACTTTC.

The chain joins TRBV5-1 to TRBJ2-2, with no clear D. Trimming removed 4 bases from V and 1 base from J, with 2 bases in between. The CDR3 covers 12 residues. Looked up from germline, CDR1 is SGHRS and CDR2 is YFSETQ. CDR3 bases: TGCGCCAGCAGCCAGAACACCGGGGAGCTGTTTTTT. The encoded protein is CASSQNTGELFF.

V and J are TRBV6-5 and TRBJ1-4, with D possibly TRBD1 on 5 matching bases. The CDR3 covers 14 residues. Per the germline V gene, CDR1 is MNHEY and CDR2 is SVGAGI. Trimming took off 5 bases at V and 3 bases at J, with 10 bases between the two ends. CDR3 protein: CASSMGRPNEKLFF. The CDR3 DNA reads TGTGCCAGCAGTATGGGACGGCCTAATGAAAAACTGTTTTTT.

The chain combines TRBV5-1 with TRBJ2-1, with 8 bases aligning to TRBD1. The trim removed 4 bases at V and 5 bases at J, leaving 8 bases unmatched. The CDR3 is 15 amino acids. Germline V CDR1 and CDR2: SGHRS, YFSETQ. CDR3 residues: CASSPGGGVHNEQFF. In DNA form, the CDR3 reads TGCGCCAGCAGCCCAGGGGGCGGTGTCCACAATGAGCAGTTCTTC. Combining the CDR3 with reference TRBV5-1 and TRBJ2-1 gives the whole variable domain KAGVTQTPRYLIKTRGQQVTLSCSPISGHRSVSWYQQTPGQGLQFLFEYFSETQRNKGNFPGRFSGRQFSNSRSEMNVSTLELGDSALYLCASSPGGGVHNEQFFGPGTRLTVL.

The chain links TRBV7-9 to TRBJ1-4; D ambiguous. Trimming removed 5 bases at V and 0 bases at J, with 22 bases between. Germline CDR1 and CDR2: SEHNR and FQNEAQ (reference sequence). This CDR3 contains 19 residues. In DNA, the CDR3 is TGTGCCAGCAGCCCTCAACCTCTCCGGACCGTTGCAACTAATGAAAAACTGTTTTTT. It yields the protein CASSPQPLRTVATNEKLFF.

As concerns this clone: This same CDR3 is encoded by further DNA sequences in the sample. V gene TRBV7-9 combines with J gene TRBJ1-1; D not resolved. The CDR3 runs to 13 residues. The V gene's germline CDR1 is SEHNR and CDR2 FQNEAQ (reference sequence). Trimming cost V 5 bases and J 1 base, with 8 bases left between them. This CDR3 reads CASSPGRNTEAFF. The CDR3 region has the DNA TGTGCCAGCAGCCCCGGTAGGAACACTGAAGCTTTCTTT.

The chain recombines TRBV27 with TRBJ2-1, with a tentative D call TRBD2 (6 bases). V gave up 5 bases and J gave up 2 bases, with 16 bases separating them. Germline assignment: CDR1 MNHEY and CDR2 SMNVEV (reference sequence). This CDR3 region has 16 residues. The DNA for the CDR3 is TGTGCCAGCAGTGCCGCCGGGACTGGTGCCTACAATGAGCAGTTCTTC. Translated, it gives CASSAAGTGAYNEQFF.

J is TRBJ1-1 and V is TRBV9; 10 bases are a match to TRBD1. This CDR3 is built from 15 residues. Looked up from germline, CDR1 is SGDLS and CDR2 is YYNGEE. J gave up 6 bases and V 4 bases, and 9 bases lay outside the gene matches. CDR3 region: CASSPQTGGFAEAFF. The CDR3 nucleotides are TGTGCCAGCAGCCCCCAGACAGGGGGCTTCGCTGAAGCTTTCTTT.

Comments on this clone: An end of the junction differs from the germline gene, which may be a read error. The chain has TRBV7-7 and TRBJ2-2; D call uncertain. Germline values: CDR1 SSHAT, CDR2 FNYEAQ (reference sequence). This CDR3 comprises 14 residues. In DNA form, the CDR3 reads TGTGCTAGCAGCTCCCCGACTTTGGCCGGGGAGCTGTTTTTT. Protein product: CASSSPTLAGELFF.

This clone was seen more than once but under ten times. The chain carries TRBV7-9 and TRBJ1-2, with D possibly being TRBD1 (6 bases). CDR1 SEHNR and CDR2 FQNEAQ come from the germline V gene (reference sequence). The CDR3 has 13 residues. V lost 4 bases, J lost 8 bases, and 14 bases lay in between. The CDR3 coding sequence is TGTGCCAGCAGCTCCCGAACAGGGAACGGCTACACCTTC. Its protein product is CASSSRTGNGYTF. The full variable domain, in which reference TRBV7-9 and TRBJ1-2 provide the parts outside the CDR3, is DTGVSQNPRHKITKRGQNVTFRCDPISEHNRLYWYRQTLGQGPEFLTYFQNEAQLEKSRLLSDRFSAERPKGSFSTLEIQRTEQGDSAMYLCASSSRTGNGYTFGSGTRLTVV.

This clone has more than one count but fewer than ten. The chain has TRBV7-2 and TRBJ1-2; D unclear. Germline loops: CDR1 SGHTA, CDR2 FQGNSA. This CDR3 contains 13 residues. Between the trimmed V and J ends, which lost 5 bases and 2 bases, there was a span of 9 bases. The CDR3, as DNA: TGTGCCAGCAGCCTGACGGTAAACTATGGCTACACCTTC. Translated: CASSLTVNYGYTF. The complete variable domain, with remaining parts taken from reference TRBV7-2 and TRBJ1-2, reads GAGVSQSPSNKVTEKGKDVELRCDPISGHTALYWYRQSLGQGLEFLIYFQGNSAPDKSGLPSDRFSAERTGGSVSTLTIQRTQQEDSAVYLCASSLTVNYGYTFGSGTRLTVV.

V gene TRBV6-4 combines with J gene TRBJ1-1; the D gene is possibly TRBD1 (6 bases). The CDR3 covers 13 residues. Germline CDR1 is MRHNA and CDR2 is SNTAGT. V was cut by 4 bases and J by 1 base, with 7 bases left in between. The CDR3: CASSVDRNTEAFF. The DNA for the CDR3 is TGTGCCAGCAGTGTGGACAGGAACACTGAAGCTTTCTTT.

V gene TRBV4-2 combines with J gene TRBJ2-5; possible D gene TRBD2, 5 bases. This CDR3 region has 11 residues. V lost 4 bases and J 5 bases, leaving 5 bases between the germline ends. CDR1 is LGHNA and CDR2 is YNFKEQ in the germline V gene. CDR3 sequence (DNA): TGTGCCAGCAGCCGAGGGGAGACCCAGTACTTC. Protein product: CASSRGETQYF.

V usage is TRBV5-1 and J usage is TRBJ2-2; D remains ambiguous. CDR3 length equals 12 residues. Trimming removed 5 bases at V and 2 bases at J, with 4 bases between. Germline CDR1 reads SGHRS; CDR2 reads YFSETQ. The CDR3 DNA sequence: TGCGCCAGCAGTTTAAACACCGGGGAGCTGTTTTTT. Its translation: CASSLNTGELFF.

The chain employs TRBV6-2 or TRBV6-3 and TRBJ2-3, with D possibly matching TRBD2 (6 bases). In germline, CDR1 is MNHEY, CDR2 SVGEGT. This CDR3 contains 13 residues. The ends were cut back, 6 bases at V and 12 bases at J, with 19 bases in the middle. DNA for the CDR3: TGTGCCAGCAGCCCGGGCGGGACTCTCGTCCAGTATTTT. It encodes CASSPGGTLVQYF.

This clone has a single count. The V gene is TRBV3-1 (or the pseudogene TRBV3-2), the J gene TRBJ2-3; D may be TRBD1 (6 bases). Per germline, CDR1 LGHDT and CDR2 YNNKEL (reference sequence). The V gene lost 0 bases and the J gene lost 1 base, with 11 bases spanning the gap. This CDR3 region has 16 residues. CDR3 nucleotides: TGTGCCAGCAGCCAAGACTGGGGGCGAGGCACAGATACGCAGTATTTT. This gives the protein CASSQDWGRGTDTQYF.

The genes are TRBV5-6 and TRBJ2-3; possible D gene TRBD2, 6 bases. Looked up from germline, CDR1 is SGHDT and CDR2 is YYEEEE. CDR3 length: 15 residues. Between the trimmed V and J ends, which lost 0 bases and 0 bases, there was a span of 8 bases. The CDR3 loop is CASSLAGGSTDTQYF. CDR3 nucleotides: TGTGCCAGCAGCTTGGCCGGGGGAAGCACAGATACGCAGTATTTT.

DNA for the CDR3: TGTGCCAGCAGCCGGGACACCCCCGAACGGCATGGCTACACCTTC. Translation gives CASSRDTPERHGYTF. This chain joins TRBV6-5 and TRBJ1-2; TRBD1 might be the D (6 bases). CDR1 and CDR2 (germline): MNHEY, SVGAGI. The CDR3 contains 15 residues. The ends were cut back, 6 bases at V and 6 bases at J, with 20 bases in the middle.